These T cell receptor beta chains were read from a single sample in a study of blood T cell repertoires in COVID-19. The protocol was immunoSEQ multiplex PCR, while the TCRdb copy is restricted to in-frame clones and leaves out a portion. The data hold around 190,000 clones, with about 88% observed a single time. Sequenced material: PBMCs or T cells enriched from blood (not recorded which). The receptors were gathered from a woman aged 40 to 50 in a cohort exposed to, infected with or recovered from COVID-19 (not recorded which). CDR3s include the opening cysteine and the closing phenylalanine or tryptophan. A D gene is named only where the DNA matches it firmly. Not all rows give a size; the values are once, few, many and, for expanded clones, a class.

TRBJ2-1 | . | TRBV6-2/TRBV6-3 | TRBD2 | CASSRGGREVNEQFF | TGTGCCAGCAGTCGCGGGGGTCGGGAAGTCAATGAGCAGTTCTTC
TRBJ1-2 | . | TRBV19 | TRBD1 | CASSLLRDRPNYGYTF | TGTGCCAGTAGTCTCCTCCGGGACAGGCCTAACTATGGCTACACCTTC
TRBJ2-7 | once | TRBV4-3 | . | CASSQDRAGSYEQYF | TGCGCCAGCAGCCAAGATCGCGCGGGGTCCTACGAGCAGTACTTC
TRBJ2-7 | . | TRBV4-1 | TRBD2 | CASSQDYQRGYYEQYF | TGCGCCAGCAGCCAAGATTACCAGCGGGGATACTACGAGCAGTACTTC
TRBJ2-7 | . | TRBV28 | TRBD1 | CASSPNRGEQYF | TGTGCCAGCAGTCCAAACAGGGGCGAGCAGTACTTC
TRBJ1-2 | few | TRBV29-1 | TRBD1 | CSVGAGGDYGYTF | TGCAGCGTTGGGGCAGGGGGTGACTATGGCTACACCTTC
TRBJ2-5 | . | TRBV7-9 | TRBD1 | CASSSSGGGETQYF | TGTGCCAGCAGCTCCTCAGGGGGCGGGGAGACCCAGTACTTC
TRBJ1-1 | once | TRBV2 | TRBD1 | CASSGTDENTEAFF | TGTGCCAGCAGCGGGACAGATGAAAACACTGAAGCTTTCTTT
TRBJ1-2 | . | TRBV10-3 | . | CAISDSFYGYTF | TGTGCCATCAGTGATTCCTTCTATGGCTACACCTTC
TRBJ1-1 | . | TRBV5-1 | TRBD1 | CASSLNRGRHTEAFF | TGCGCCAGCAGCTTAAACAGGGGCAGGCACACTGAAGCTTTCTTT
TRBJ2-2 | . | TRBV5-1 | . | CASSLEQPTGELFF | TGCGCCAGCAGCTTGGAACAGCCGACCGGGGAGCTGTTTTTT